This T cell receptor beta chain was identified during a study of CD8 T cells in ankylosing spondylitis. Whole-study findings and limits: The authors reported significant enrichment of disease-linked clones in matched ankylosing spondylitis synovial fluid.

The CDR3 consists of 19 residues. The germline gives CDR1 LGHNA, CDR2 YNFKEQ. The trim removed 4 bases at V and 4 bases at J, leaving 19 bases unmatched. This clonotype appeared many times. Its cognate antigen is unknown. TCRdb used MiXCR to reprocess the 5' RACE reads, holding one entry per CDR3 protein. The sample has about 320,000 distinct CDR3 sequences, 11% seen once. Sequences were obtained from blood, either unsorted or a sorted T cell fraction (not recorded which). The clonotype comes from a female donor with ankylosing spondylitis or in good health (not recorded which). This sequence joins TRBV4-2 and TRBJ2-7; 10 nucleotides align to TRBD1. This CDR3 reads CASSPGTGETGTLIYEQYF. For the CDR3, the DNA is TGTGCCAGCAGCCCAGGGACAGGGGAGACCGGGACTCTCATATACGAGCAGTACTTC.